This record concerns one T cell receptor beta chain sequence. V was cut by 7 bases and J by 0 bases, with 8 bases left in between. There are 14 residues in the CDR3. The V gene's germline CDR1 is SGHNT and CDR2 YYREEE (reference sequence). Libraries were prepared by immunoSEQ multiplex PCR; TCRdb keeps only in-frame clonotypes and omits some of them. The table has about 180,000 clones, approximately 80% seen once. These data come from a study of blood T cell repertoires in COVID-19. The sequencing input was peripheral blood. The chain carries TRBV5-4 and TRBJ2-6; D is uncertain. This TCR came from a woman aged 40-49 years with COVID-19, enrolled during active disease. The CDR3 loop is CASLLNSGANVLTF. The CDR3 DNA is TGTGCCAGCTTACTGAACTCTGGGGCCAACGTCCTGACTTTC.